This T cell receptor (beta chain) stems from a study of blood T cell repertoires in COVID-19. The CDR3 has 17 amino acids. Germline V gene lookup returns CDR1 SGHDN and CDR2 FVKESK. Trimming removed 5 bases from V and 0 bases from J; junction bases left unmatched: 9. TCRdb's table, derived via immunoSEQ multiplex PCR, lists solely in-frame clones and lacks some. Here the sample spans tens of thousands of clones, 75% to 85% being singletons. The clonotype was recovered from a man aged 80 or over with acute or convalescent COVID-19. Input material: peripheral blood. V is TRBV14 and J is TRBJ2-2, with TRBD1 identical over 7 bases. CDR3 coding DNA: TGTGCCAGCAGCTTTAAGGGGGCAACCGCGAACACCGGGGAGCTGTTTTTT. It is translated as CASSFKGATANTGELFF.